This T cell receptor beta chain was sequenced for a study of identical twins. TCRdb fed the 5' RACE reads into MiXCR, producing one record per CDR3 protein. The sample records roughly 720,000 distinct CDR3 sequences, 15% to 20% being singletons. Germline CDR1 SGHDN, CDR2 FVKESK. The CDR3 totals 13 residues. V gave up 3 bases and J gave up 9 bases; unmatched junction bases: 4. These data also formed part of another study, on T cells expressing NK-cell markers. That work states: For a handful of donors, these clonotypes were likewise the leading ones in the CD3+CD56-NKG2C+ fraction. Whether expanded NKG2C+ T cell clones were HCMV-specific remained unclear.

Sequenced sample: PBMCs. This chain uses TRBV14 with TRBJ2-4; 8 nucleotides align to TRBD2. The TCR was taken from a woman under 30 in good health. For the CDR3, the DNA is TGTGCCAGCAGCCAGGCGGGGGGTCCCATTCAGTACTTC. It specifies CASSQAGGPIQYF.